One and the same sample provided the 27 T cell receptor beta chains below, sequenced in a study of CD8 T cells in Susac syndrome. Random hexamers were used to reverse transcribe roughly 0.45 to 1 ug of RNA. TCRdb reprocessed the immunoSEQ multiplex PCR reads via MiXCR and lists one record per CDR3 protein. The table has roughly 150,000 distinct CDR3 sequences, roughly 95% seen once. What was sequenced was CD4+ T cells from PBMCs. These receptors originate from a human donor with Susac syndrome.

The V and J genes are TRBV20-1 and TRBJ2-3; TRBD2 matches 7 bases. CDR1 is DFQATT and CDR2 is SNEGSKA in the germline V gene (reference sequence). The length of the CDR3 is 15 residues. For the CDR3, the DNA is TGCGGCTCTTTAGCGGGCACTATTCGCACAGATACGCAGTATTTT. Translating gives CGSLAGTIRTDTQYF.

The V gene is TRBV9, the J gene TRBJ2-5; weak D call: TRBD1 (5 bases). This CDR3 region has 13 residues. The V end lost 2 bases, the J end lost 7 bases, and 12 bases lay between the germline ends. Germline V CDR1 and CDR2: SGDLS, YYNGEE. As DNA, the CDR3 is TGTGCCAGCAGCGTTTCAGATACAGGGACCCAGTACTTC. Protein: CASSVSDTGTQYF.

This chain uses TRBV21-1 with TRBJ1-4; the D call TRBD1 from the table was never checked on the DNA. TRBV21-1 is marked as a pseudogene. The CDR3 spans 14 residues. This CDR3 reads CANPQGRFWEKLFF. The CDR3 nucleotides are TGTGCCAACCCACAGGGGCGTTTTTGGGAAAAACTGTTTTTT.

The rearrangement links TRBV28 to TRBJ1-2; 7 nucleotides match TRBD1. This CDR3 has 14 amino acids. Germline CDR1 MDHEN, CDR2 SYDVKM. V shed 5 bases, J shed 8 bases, and the junction held 11 bases outside the gene matches. The CDR3 coding sequence is TGTGCCAGCAGTGATGACAGGGTGGAAATAGGCTACACCTTC. Protein product: CASSDDRVEIGYTF.

The chain employs TRBV5-4 and TRBJ2-3; 7 bases map to TRBD2. Germline V lookup: CDR1 SGHNT, CDR2 YYREEE (reference sequence). The ends lost 3 bases at V and 4 bases at J; junction bases unmatched: 8. CDR3 length: 15 amino acids. The chain's CDR3 is CASSSTSRMADTQYF. CDR3 coding DNA: TGTGCCAGCAGCTCGACTAGCAGAATGGCAGATACGCAGTATTTT.

The J gene is TRBJ1-6, the V gene TRBV20-1; D perhaps matches TRBD1 (6 bases). The CDR3 extends over 18 amino acids. Germline CDR1 is DFQATT and CDR2 is SNEGSKA (reference sequence). V was cut by 0 bases and J by 8 bases, with 23 bases left in between. This CDR3 is CSARDRTGQTGLYSPLHF. The CDR3 DNA sequence: TGCAGTGCTAGAGATCGAACGGGCCAAACAGGGTTGTATTCACCCCTCCACTTT.

The chain couples TRBV7-2 to TRBJ2-5; 7 bases line up with TRBD2. Germline lookup yields CDR1 SGHTA and CDR2 FQGNSA. This CDR3 contains 12 residues. V trimming: 9 bases; J trimming: 5 bases; junction bases outside the gene matches: 6. CDR3 region: CASSQGGETQYF. In DNA, the CDR3 is TGTGCCAGTAGCCAGGGAGGGGAGACCCAGTACTTC.

CDR3 sequence reads: CASSPDRVPGYTF. Written as DNA, the CDR3 is TGTGCCAGCTCACCCGACAGGGTCCCTGGCTACACCTTC. V gene TRBV18 combines with J gene TRBJ1-2, with 7 bases fitting TRBD1. The V and J ends lost 3 bases and 7 bases, in that order; junction bases with no gene match: 5. CDR3 length equals 13 residues. Germline V gene lookup returns CDR1 KGHSH and CDR2 LQKENI. Full variable domain (remainder filled in from reference TRBV18 and TRBJ1-2): NAGVMQNPRHLVRRRGQEARLRCSPMKGHSHVYWYRQLPEEGLKFMVYLQKENIIDESGMPKERFSAEFPKEGPSILRIQQVVRGDSAAYFCASSPDRVPGYTFGSGTRLTVV.

V usage is TRBV9 and J usage is TRBJ2-2; D may correspond to TRBD1 or TRBD2 (5 bases each). There are 15 residues in the CDR3. The V gene lost 5 bases and the J gene lost 2 bases, with 13 bases spanning the gap. Germline CDR1 and CDR2: SGDLS and YYNGEE. Here the CDR3 DNA reads TGTGCCAGCAGGTTGACAGCGGCCAACACCGGGGAGCTGTTTTTT. As protein: CASRLTAANTGELFF.

The genes are TRBV10-1 and TRBJ2-5; unclear D gene. Germline V gene sequence: CDR1 WNHNN, CDR2 SYGVQD (reference sequence). The CDR3 runs to 13 residues. V lost 8 bases and J lost 10, with 20 bases in between. The DNA of the CDR3 is TGCGCCAGCGAAACTCCAACCTTTGGGATCCAGTACTTC. Its protein product is CASETPTFGIQYF.

The chain carries TRBV29-1 and TRBJ2-5; D perhaps matches TRBD1 (6 bases). Germline V gives CDR1 SQVTM, CDR2 ANQGSEA. The length of the CDR3 is 12 residues. The V end was cut by 6 bases, the J end by 5 bases, with 13 bases between. The CDR3 DNA sequence: TGCAGCGTACAGGGCGCGGAGGAGACCCAGTACTTC. Translation gives CSVQGAEETQYF.

J is TRBJ2-3 and V is TRBV20-1; 8 bases align to TRBD2. The CDR3 has 16 amino acids. CDR1 and CDR2 (germline): DFQATT, SNEGSKA (reference sequence). The V and J ends lost 5 bases and 0 bases, in that order; junction bases with no gene match: 10. The CDR3 bases are TGCAGTGCTGCCCCACCTACTAGCGGCAGCACAGATACGCAGTATTTT. Translation gives CSAAPPTSGSTDTQYF.

The chain combines TRBV20-1 with TRBJ2-7, with TRBD2 matching over 8 bases. The junction had 15 bases not matched to a gene; V was cut back by 1 base and J by 4 bases. The CDR3 extends over 17 amino acids. CDR1 DFQATT and CDR2 SNEGSKA come from the germline V gene (reference sequence). CDR3 in DNA: TGCAGTGCTAGAGTTGGGTTCGGAGCGGGAGCTGGGTACGAGCAGTACTTC. Protein: CSARVGFGAGAGYEQYF.

V is TRBV6-6 and J is TRBJ2-7; D possibly uses TRBD1 or TRBD2 (5 bases each). CDR1 MNHNY and CDR2 SVGAGI come from the germline V gene (reference sequence). This CDR3 comprises 14 residues. V lost 7 bases and J 3 bases, leaving 16 bases between the germline ends. CDR3 nucleotide sequence: TGTGCCAGCACTTCCCGGGACGGGCTCTACGAGCAGTACTTC. Amino acids: CASTSRDGLYEQYF.

This chain joins TRBV4-1 and TRBJ2-5; the D call may be TRBD1 or TRBD2 (5 bases each). Germline V lookup: CDR1 MGHRA, CDR2 YSYEKL. This CDR3 spans 14 amino acids. V was clipped by 3 bases and J by 2 bases, with 10 bases between them. CDR3 in amino acids: CASSHRGRQETQYF. DNA of the CDR3: TGCGCCAGCAGCCACCGGGGACGGCAAGAGACCCAGTACTTC.

The V gene is TRBV7-9, the J gene TRBJ2-3, with a weak D call TRBD1 (5 bases). CDR1 is SEHNR, CDR2 FQNEAQ, per germline (reference sequence). This CDR3 has 16 amino acids. The V gene lost 1 base and the J gene lost 0 bases, with 11 bases spanning the gap. CDR3 amino acids: CASSLGSTGSTDTQYF. The DNA for the CDR3 is TGTGCCAGCAGCTTAGGCTCTACAGGCAGCACAGATACGCAGTATTTT.

The chain links TRBV12-3 or TRBV12-4 to TRBJ1-5, with 9 nucleotides matching TRBD1. This CDR3 is 14 amino acids long. Unmatched junction bases numbered 4, after V lost 5 bases and J lost 5 bases. The DNA of the CDR3 is TGTGCCAGCAGTGGGACAGGGAGTGATCAGCCCCAGCATTTT. Translation: CASSGTGSDQPQHF.

The chain has TRBV18 and TRBJ2-7; no definite D call. The germline V gene has CDR1 KGHSH and CDR2 LQKENI. The CDR3 has 13 amino acids. V was pared by 3 bases and J by 6 bases, with 12 bases between. CDR3 bases: TGTGCCAGCTCACCGGCAGGATGGGGCGAGCAGTACTTC. Encoded protein: CASSPAGWGEQYF.

This chain joins TRBV7-3 and TRBJ2-1; 8 bases line up with TRBD2. Per germline, CDR1 SGHTA and CDR2 FQGTGA. CDR3 length: 17 amino acids. The junction had 11 bases not matched to a gene; V was cut back by 2 bases and J by 5 bases. CDR3 coding DNA: TGTGCCAGCAGCTTACTCCCCGGCGGGGGGACCCACAATGAGCAGTTCTTC. It translates to CASSLLPGGGTHNEQFF.

The rearrangement links TRBV29-1 to TRBJ2-2, with TRBD2 matching over 7 bases. The germline V gene has CDR1 SQVTM and CDR2 ANQGSEA. The CDR3 totals 15 residues. Losses at the gene ends were 5 bases for V and 0 bases for J; bases not matched to a gene: 6. DNA of the CDR3: TGCAGCGTTCGACCGGGGGGACCGAACACCGGGGAGCTGTTTTTT. As protein: CSVRPGGPNTGELFF.

The chain couples TRBV4-1 to TRBJ1-2; 9 bases are shared with TRBD1. This CDR3 has 15 amino acids. The germline gives CDR1 MGHRA, CDR2 YSYEKL. The trim removed 4 bases at V and 5 bases at J, leaving 8 bases unmatched. CDR3 DNA: TGCGCCAGCAGCCTACCGACAGGGGGTGGGTATGGCTACACCTTC. Translation gives CASSLPTGGGYGYTF.

This sequence joins TRBV5-1 and TRBJ2-3; D call uncertain. Germline CDR1 reads SGHRS; CDR2 reads YFSETQ. This CDR3 region has 14 residues. With 4 bases removed from V and 0 bases from J, the gap between germline ends came to 9 bases. The CDR3 sequence is CASSNGVSTDTQYF. Here the CDR3 DNA reads TGCGCCAGCAGCAACGGAGTTAGCACAGATACGCAGTATTTT.

V is TRBV25-1 and J is TRBJ2-3; 9 bases are a match to TRBD2. The V gene's germline CDR1 is MGHDK and CDR2 SYGVNS. The CDR3 covers 17 residues. The ends lost 4 bases at V and 9 bases at J; junction bases unmatched: 17. This CDR3 is CASSVSGGGAPSQTQYF. In DNA form, the CDR3 reads TGTGCCAGCAGTGTGTCGGGCGGGGGGGCCCCAAGTCAAACGCAGTATTTT.

The chain recombines TRBV28 with TRBJ1-2; D is unclear. V dropped 10 bases and J dropped 2 bases, with 17 bases sitting between them. This CDR3 is 14 amino acids long. Per the germline V gene, CDR1 is MDHEN and CDR2 is SYDVKM. The CDR3 loop is CATAGAPTNYGYTF. CDR3 bases: TGTGCCACCGCGGGCGCACCCACCAACTATGGCTACACCTTC.

The rearrangement uses TRBV10-3 and TRBJ1-6; TRBD1 might be the D (6 bases). The CDR3 extends over 14 amino acids. V lost 11 bases and J 5 bases, leaving 16 bases between the germline ends. Germline loops: CDR1 ENHRY, CDR2 SYGVKD. In DNA form, the CDR3 reads TGTGCCTCCCGGACAGAGGGGAATAATTCACCCCTCCACTTT. Its protein is CASRTEGNNSPLHF.

In its sample, this clonotype was seen once. This chain joins TRBV7-2 and TRBJ2-5; D is perhaps TRBD1 (5 bases). Trimming cost V 5 bases and J 4 bases, with 14 bases left between them. The CDR3 is made up of 14 amino acids. CDR1 and CDR2 from the germline V gene are SGHTA and FQGNSA. The CDR3 loop is CASSVDGAVETQYF. CDR3 coding DNA: TGTGCCAGCAGCGTAGATGGGGCGGTAGAGACCCAGTACTTC. Together with reference TRBV7-2 and TRBJ2-5, the CDR3 gives the full variable domain: GAGVSQSPSNKVTEKGKDVELRCDPISGHTALYWYRQSLGQGLEFLIYFQGNSAPDKSGLPSDRFSAERTGGSVSTLTIQRTQQEDSAVYLCASSVDGAVETQYFGPGTRLLVL.

CDR3 loop: CASSLRGGYSYNEQFF. The DNA for the CDR3 is TGTGCCAGCAGTTTAAGGGGGGGGTACTCCTACAATGAGCAGTTCTTC. The chain recombines TRBV28 with TRBJ2-1; TRBD2 is a possible D gene (7 bases). CDR3 length equals 16 residues. Germline CDR1 is MDHEN and CDR2 is SYDVKM. Between the trimmed V and J ends, which lost 2 bases and 0 bases, there was a span of 11 bases.